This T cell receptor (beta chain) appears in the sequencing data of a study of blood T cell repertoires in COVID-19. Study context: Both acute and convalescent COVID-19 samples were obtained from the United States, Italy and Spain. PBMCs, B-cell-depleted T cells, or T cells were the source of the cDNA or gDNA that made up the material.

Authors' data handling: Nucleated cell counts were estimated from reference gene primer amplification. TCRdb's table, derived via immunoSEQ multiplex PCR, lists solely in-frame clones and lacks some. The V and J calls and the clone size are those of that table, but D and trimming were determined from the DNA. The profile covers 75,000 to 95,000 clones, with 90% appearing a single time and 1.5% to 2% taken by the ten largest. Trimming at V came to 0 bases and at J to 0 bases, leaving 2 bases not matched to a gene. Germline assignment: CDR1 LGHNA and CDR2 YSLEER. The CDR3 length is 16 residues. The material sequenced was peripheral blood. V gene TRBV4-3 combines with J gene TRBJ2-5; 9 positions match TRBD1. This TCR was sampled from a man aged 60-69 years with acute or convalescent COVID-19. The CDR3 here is CASSQERDRDQETQYF. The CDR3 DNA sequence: TGCGCCAGCAGCCAAGAGAGGGACAGGGACCAAGAGACCCAGTACTTC.